This passage covers 20 T cell receptor beta chains from one sample sequenced in a study of blood T cells in healthy people across ages. The authors ran a second PCR of 7 to 11 cycles using a sample-barcoded 5' primer and a J-beta primer mix. TCRdb redid the calling of the 5' RACE reads with MiXCR, one entry per CDR3 protein. The sample carries over 1,500,000 distinct CDR3 sequences, approximately 50% recorded once. The sample was blood. These receptors were collected from a woman aged 40 to 50 in good health.

This clonotype has just a few counts. This chain uses TRBV4-3 with TRBJ2-5, with 7 bases lining up with TRBD1. V trimming: 5 bases; J trimming: 7 bases; junction bases outside the gene matches: 16. This CDR3 comprises 16 residues. Looked up from germline, CDR1 is LGHNA and CDR2 is YSLEER. CDR3 amino acids: CASSESGRQGSRTQYF. CDR3 in DNA: TGCGCCAGCAGCGAGAGCGGACGACAGGGCTCCAGGACCCAGTACTTC.

This clonotype was observed a handful of times. The genes are TRBV29-1 and TRBJ2-7; D not resolved. Germline-derived CDR1 and CDR2 are SQVTM and ANQGSEA. Trimming stripped 3 bases from V and 1 base from J, with 10 bases between. CDR3 length: 13 amino acids. The CDR3 coding sequence is TGCAGCGTTGAGGCAGTGCCTTCCTACGAGCAGTACTTC. Protein product: CSVEAVPSYEQYF.

The V gene is TRBV7-2, the J gene TRBJ1-2; D remains ambiguous. V lost 5 bases and J lost 5, with 12 bases in between. Germline V CDR1 and CDR2: SGHTA, FQGNSA. This CDR3 has 13 amino acids. The DNA of the CDR3 is TGTGCCAGCAGCGCCGACATTTGGTATGGCTACACCTTC. It translates to CASSADIWYGYTF.

The rearrangement uses TRBV2 and TRBJ2-3; 10 bases align to TRBD2. The length of the CDR3 is 15 residues. The J segment lost 3 bases and the V segment lost 7 bases, leaving 7 bases of the junction unmatched. Germline V gene sequence: CDR1 SNHLY, CDR2 FYNNEI. The DNA for the CDR3 is TGTGCCAGCAAGACAGCGGGGGGGCAGACAGATACGCAGTATTTT. It codes for CASKTAGGQTDTQYF.

V usage is TRBV20-1 and J usage is TRBJ1-2; D possibly corresponds to TRBD1 (5 bases). Germline CDR1 and CDR2: DFQATT and SNEGSKA (reference sequence). Trimming removed 3 bases at V and 8 bases at J, with 22 bases between. This CDR3 spans 15 amino acids. The CDR3 reads CSASSGTSIKLGYTF. The CDR3 DNA follows: TGCAGTGCTAGCTCCGGGACGAGCATCAAACTGGGCTACACCTTC.

There are many counts of this clonotype. The chain carries TRBV27 and TRBJ2-3; 7 nucleotides agree with TRBD1. Germline V lookup: CDR1 MNHEY, CDR2 SMNVEV (reference sequence). Losses at the gene ends were 8 bases for V and 1 base for J; bases not matched to a gene: 0. The CDR3 is made up of 12 amino acids. The CDR3: CASGQGTDTQYF. The CDR3 nucleotides are TGTGCCAGCGGACAGGGCACAGATACGCAGTATTTT.

The chain carries TRBV5-1 and TRBJ2-7; tentatively, D is TRBD2 (6 bases). The V end lost 6 bases, the J end lost 7 bases, and 20 bases lay between the germline ends. The germline gives CDR1 SGHRS, CDR2 YFSETQ. CDR3 size: 14 residues. The CDR3 sequence is CASKEGPATREQYF. The CDR3 region has the DNA TGCGCCAGCAAGGAGGGACCGGCGACACGAGAGCAGTACTTC. The full variable domain, rest sourced from reference TRBV5-1 and TRBJ2-7, is KAGVTQTPRYLIKTRGQQVTLSCSPISGHRSVSWYQQTPGQGLQFLFEYFSETQRNKGNFPGRFSGRQFSNSRSEMNVSTLELGDSALYLCASKEGPATREQYFGPGTRLTVT.

The V call is TRBV6-5, the J call TRBJ2-1; the match to TRBD2 covers 8 bases. V gave up 5 bases and J gave up 7 bases; unmatched junction bases: 10. From germline, CDR1 is MNHEY and CDR2 SVGAGI. The CDR3 runs 15 residues. CDR3 sequence: CASSTLGGGFNEQFF. The CDR3 DNA follows: TGTGCCAGCAGTACCCTCGGCGGGGGGTTTAATGAGCAGTTCTTC.

This clonotype showed up just once. This rearrangement joins TRBV29-1 to TRBJ1-2; possibly TRBD1 for D (5 bases). V shed 5 bases and J shed 0 bases, with 19 bases lying between them. CDR3 length: 16 residues. The germline gives CDR1 SQVTM, CDR2 ANQGSEA. For the CDR3, the DNA is TGCAGCGTTACATTGGGGGGTAAACCAACTAACTATGGCTACACCTTC. Its protein product is CSVTLGGKPTNYGYTF.

Only a few counts were recorded for this clonotype. J is TRBJ2-7 and V is TRBV27; D is unclear. V lost 4 bases to trimming and J lost 5 bases, with 12 bases between them. The germline gives CDR1 MNHEY, CDR2 SMNVEV (reference sequence). This CDR3 spans 13 amino acids. The CDR3 DNA is TGTGCCAGCAGTTCTAGGACGGCCCACGAGCAGTACTTC. Its protein is CASSSRTAHEQYF.

With respect to this clonotype: A junction boundary mismatches the germline segment, possibly from a read error. The genes are TRBV24-1 and TRBJ2-5; 8 bases agree with TRBD1. The CDR3 contains 13 residues. Germline CDR1 KGHDR, CDR2 SFDVKD. This CDR3 reads CATQGAAQGTQYF. The CDR3 coding sequence is TGTGCCACCCAGGGGGCGGCCCAAGGGACCCAGTACTTC.

The genes are TRBV6-1 and TRBJ2-4, with D tentatively TRBD2 (6 bases). Judging by the DNA end, TRBJ2-7 fits better; the J call may be wrong. The germline V gene has CDR1 MNHNS and CDR2 SASEGT. There are 11 residues in the CDR3. CDR3 in DNA: TGTGCCAGCTGGGACTTGGACGAGCAGTACTTC. Its protein is CASWDLDEQYF.

This chain links TRBV20-1 with TRBJ2-4; 15 nucleotides match TRBD2. The end of the DNA fits TRBJ2-7 better, so the J call may be wrong. The germline CDR1 and CDR2 sequences are DFQATT and SNEGSKA (reference sequence). The CDR3 extends over 17 amino acids. CDR3 in DNA: TGCAGTGCTAGATTACGGGGACTAGCGGGGGGAGTCTACGAGCAGTACTTC. Its protein is CSARLRGLAGGVYEQYF.

This clonotype has more than one count but fewer than ten. The chain links TRBV20-1 to TRBJ2-1; D remains unclear. The germline V gene encodes CDR1 DFQATT and CDR2 SNEGSKA (reference sequence). Trimming took 5 bases from V and 5 from J, leaving 7 bases between them. The CDR3 is 11 residues long. CDR3 DNA sequence: TGCAGTGCTCCCGTGAACAATGAGCAGTTCTTC. It encodes CSAPVNNEQFF.

The J gene is TRBJ2-7, the V gene TRBV20-1; 9 bases are a match to TRBD2. Germline V gene sequence: CDR1 DFQATT, CDR2 SNEGSKA (reference sequence). The CDR3 is made up of 14 amino acids. J lost 0 bases, V lost 6 bases, and 6 bases had no gene match. CDR3 nucleotides: TGCAGTGCCACTCTAGCGGGGAGCTCCTACGAGCAGTACTTC. This codes for CSATLAGSSYEQYF.

In this sample, this clonotype turned up many times. The junction departs from germline at one end; a sequencing error may be responsible. The CDR3 spells CASSLGQGAYNEQFF. CDR3 bases: TGTGCCAGCAGCTTGGGCCAGGGGGCCTACAATGAGCAGTTCTTC. The chain is built from TRBV5-1 and TRBJ2-1; 7 bases fit TRBD1. Per germline, CDR1 SGHRS and CDR2 YFSETQ. The CDR3 loop spans 15 amino acids.

This clonotype has a handful of counts. This sequence joins TRBV7-2 and TRBJ2-1; the D is unclear. CDR1 and CDR2 from the germline V gene are SGHTA and FQGNSA. This CDR3 is built from 12 residues. Trimming removed 1 base at V and 9 bases at J, with 7 bases between. The CDR3 nucleotides read TGTGCCAGCAGCTTAGACGTAGGTGAGCAGTTCTTC. It yields the protein CASSLDVGEQFF.

This sequence joins TRBV7-2 and TRBJ1-2; no reliable D call. The V gene lost 7 bases and the J gene lost 6 bases, with 24 bases spanning the gap. The length of the CDR3 is 16 residues. In germline, CDR1 is SGHTA, CDR2 FQGNSA. CDR3 nucleotides: TGTGCCAGCAACTCGAAAATCCAAACTTACTACGATGGCTACACCTTC. It yields the protein CASNSKIQTYYDGYTF.

V gene TRBV29-1 combines with J gene TRBJ1-2; 7 bases line up with TRBD1. Unmatched junction bases numbered 12, after V lost 6 bases and J lost 5 bases. This CDR3 spans 14 amino acids. Germline V gives CDR1 SQVTM, CDR2 ANQGSEA. As DNA, the CDR3 is TGCAGCGTAGAGACTGGGACAGAGTTATATGGCTACACCTTC. It encodes CSVETGTELYGYTF.

This chain joins TRBV20-1 and TRBJ2-5; TRBD2 agrees at 12 bases. V shed 3 bases and J 5 bases; nucleotides not matched to a gene: 13. CDR3 size: 17 residues. The germline V gene encodes CDR1 DFQATT and CDR2 SNEGSKA (reference sequence). DNA for the CDR3: TGCAGTGCTAGTATGACTAGCGGGAGACACTACCGCGAGACCCAGTACTTC. As protein: CSASMTSGRHYRETQYF.